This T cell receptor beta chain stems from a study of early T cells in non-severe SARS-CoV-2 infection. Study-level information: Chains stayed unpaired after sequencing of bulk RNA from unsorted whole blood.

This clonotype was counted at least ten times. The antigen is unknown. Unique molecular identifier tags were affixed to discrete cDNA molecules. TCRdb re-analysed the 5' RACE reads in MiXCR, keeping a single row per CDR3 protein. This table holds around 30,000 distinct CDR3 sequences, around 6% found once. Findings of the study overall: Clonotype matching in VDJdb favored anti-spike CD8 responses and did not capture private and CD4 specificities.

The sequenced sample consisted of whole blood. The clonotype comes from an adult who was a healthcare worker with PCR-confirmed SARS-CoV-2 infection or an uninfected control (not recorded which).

The CDR3 DNA sequence: TGCGCCAGCAGCCCCGACGGGGGCAGGGGGCTGGAGACCCAGTACTTC. It is translated as CASSPDGGRGLETQYF. The chain employs TRBV5-1 and TRBJ2-5, with 8 nucleotides matching TRBD1. Germline CDR1 is SGHRS and CDR2 is YFSETQ. The CDR3 extends over 16 amino acids. With 4 bases clipped from V and 5 bases from J, the junction kept 13 bases outside the gene matches.